This TCR beta chain derives from a study of shared clonotypes between healthy human individuals. Positive CCR7 selection of CD45RO-negative cells yielded the naive CD8 cells, and terminally differentiated effector memory CD45RA+ cells were excluded. Study-wide points: Clonotypes that were shared across a handful of donors made up around 5% of naive CD4 clonotypes. Larger estimated richness was generally seen in naive subsets than in memory subsets.

Notes on this clone: The antigen is unknown.

V lost 5 bases and J lost 0, with 8 bases in between. Germline CDR1 SGHVS, CDR2 FNYEAQ. This CDR3 has 13 amino acids. The run depth of the assay was deep. The input for sorted-subset replicate PCRs was about 0.2 ug DNA, tens of thousands of T cell genomes. Libraries were prepared by immunoSEQ multiplex PCR; TCRdb keeps only in-frame clonotypes and omits some of them. The table includes 1.5 million to 2.5 million clones, less than 95% detected once. The sequence was obtained from a man aged 18 to 30 in good health. V and J are TRBV7-6 and TRBJ2-7; D remains ambiguous. Sequenced input: naive CD8+ T cells sorted from blood. CDR3 region: CASSRTASYEQYF. CDR3 DNA: TGTGCCAGCAGCCGGACGGCCTCCTACGAGCAGTACTTC.